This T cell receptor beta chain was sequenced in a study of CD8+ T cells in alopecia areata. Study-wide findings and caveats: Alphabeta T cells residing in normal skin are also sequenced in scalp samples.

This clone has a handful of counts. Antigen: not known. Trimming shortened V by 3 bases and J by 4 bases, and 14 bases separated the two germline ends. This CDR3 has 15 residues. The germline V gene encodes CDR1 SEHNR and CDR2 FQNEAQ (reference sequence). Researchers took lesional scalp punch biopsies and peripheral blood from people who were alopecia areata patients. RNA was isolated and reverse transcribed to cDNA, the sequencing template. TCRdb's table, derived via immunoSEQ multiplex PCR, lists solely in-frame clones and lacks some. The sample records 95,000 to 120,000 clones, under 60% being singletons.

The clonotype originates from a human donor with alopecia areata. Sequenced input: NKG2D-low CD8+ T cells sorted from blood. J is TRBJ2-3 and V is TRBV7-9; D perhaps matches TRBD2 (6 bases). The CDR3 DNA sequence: TGTGCCAGCAGCTTTGTGCGGGACGTTCCAGATACGCAGTATTTT. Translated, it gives CASSFVRDVPDTQYF.